What follows are 8 T cell receptor beta chains derived from one specimen sequenced in a study of blood T cell repertoires in COVID-19. Here immunoSEQ multiplex PCR was the method, and the copy in TCRdb shows in-frame clones only, minus some. In the table there are over 35,000 clones, 90% of which are singletons. Sequencing was performed on peripheral blood. The receptors come from a man aged 65-85 years with active COVID-19.

The chain uses TRBV5-1 and TRBJ1-5; D gene unclear. The CDR3 runs 15 residues. Germline V gene lookup returns CDR1 SGHRS and CDR2 YFSETQ. V lost 0 bases and J lost 7, with 14 bases in between. The CDR3 reads CASSLEGGSGQPQHF. For the CDR3, the DNA is TGCGCCAGCAGCTTGGAGGGAGGGTCGGGGCAGCCCCAGCATTTT.

J is TRBJ1-5 and V is TRBV7-8; D not resolved. The length of the CDR3 is 14 residues. V lost 3 bases and J lost 2, with 8 bases in between. CDR1 and CDR2 from the germline V gene are SGHVS and FQNEAQ. The DNA of the CDR3 is TGTGCCAGCAGCTTGGGAGTTGGCAATCAGCCCCAGCATTTT. Amino acid sequence: CASSLGVGNQPQHF. The full variable domain, completed using reference TRBV7-8 and TRBJ1-5, is GAGVSQSPRYKVAKRGQDVALRCDPISGHVSLFWYQQALGQGPEFLTYFQNEAQLDKSGLPSDRFFAERPEGSVSTLKIQRTQQEDSAVYLCASSLGVGNQPQHFGDGTRLSIL.

The chain combines TRBV7-8 with TRBJ2-1; 7 positions agree with TRBD1. Germline V CDR1 and CDR2: SGHVS, FQNEAQ. The CDR3 totals 14 residues. Trimming took 5 bases from V and 6 from J; bases not matched to a gene: 7. In DNA form, the CDR3 reads TGTGCCAGCAGCCCATACGACAGGGTCAATGAGCAGTTCTTC. Translating it yields CASSPYDRVNEQFF.

J is TRBJ1-2 and V is TRBV12-3 or TRBV12-4; tentatively, D is TRBD1 (6 bases). V shed 6 bases and J shed 8 bases, with 13 bases lying between them. This CDR3 comprises 12 residues. The CDR3 loop is CASSQGWRGYTF. CDR3 nucleotide sequence: TGTGCCAGCAGCCAGGGGTGGAGAGGCTACACCTTC.

The rearrangement links TRBV19 to TRBJ1-6; TRBD1 matches 12 bases. V shed 4 bases, J shed 8 bases, and the junction held 3 bases outside the gene matches. Germline CDR1 LNHDA, CDR2 SQIVND (reference sequence). The CDR3 sequence is 15 residues long. This chain's CDR3 is CASSTGTGGYSPLHF. CDR3 DNA: TGTGCCAGTAGTACCGGGACAGGGGGCTATTCACCCCTCCACTTT.

The chain carries TRBV11-2 and TRBJ2-2; 16 bases agree with TRBD2. Germline V CDR1 and CDR2: SGHAT, FQNNGV. This CDR3 comprises 17 residues. The V and J ends lost 3 bases and 6 bases, in that order; junction bases with no gene match: 4. CDR3 DNA: TGTGCCAGCAGCTTGGGACTAGCGGGAGGGCCGTCCGGGGAGCTGTTTTTT. It specifies CASSLGLAGGPSGELFF.

This clone was found once. The J gene is TRBJ1-5, the V gene TRBV18; no reliable D call. Germline V gene data show CDR1 as KGHSH and CDR2 as LQKENI. Between the trimmed V and J ends, which lost 4 bases and 7 bases, there was a span of 17 bases. The length of the CDR3 is 15 residues. The CDR3 bases are TGTGCCAGCTCACAGGTTTCAGGCGGGGAGCAGCCCCAGCATTTT. Encoded protein: CASSQVSGGEQPQHF.

The V and J genes are TRBV7-9 and TRBJ2-2; TRBD1 might be the D (6 bases). The ends were cut back, 4 bases at V and 5 bases at J, with 17 bases in the middle. CDR1 and CDR2 (germline): SEHNR, FQNEAQ (reference sequence). CDR3 length: 16 residues. CDR3 in DNA: TGTGCCAGCAGCTCCCGTGGGCAGGGGTCTACCGGGGAGCTGTTTTTT. Protein sequence: CASSSRGQGSTGELFF.